Following are 19 T cell receptor beta chains from one sample sequenced in a study of cytomegalovirus exposure and HLA in healthy donors. The PCR made use of 60 Vbeta and 13 Jbeta primers. Clones were read by immunoSEQ multiplex PCR, and TCRdb kept only the in-frame ones, dropping some. The sample includes 150,000 to 200,000 clones, 65% to 85% seen only once; the top ten take around 4%. Sequencing used PBMCs. These receptors were obtained from a man aged 50 or older in good health and CMV-seronegative.

The gene calls are TRBV11-2 and TRBJ2-2; 9 bases fit TRBD1. Germline CDR1 is SGHAT and CDR2 is FQNNGV. This CDR3 has 14 amino acids. The V and J ends lost 8 bases and 1 base, in that order; junction bases with no gene match: 2. The CDR3 DNA is TGTGCCAGCGGGGGACAGGGGAACACCGGGGAGCTGTTTTTT. Amino acid sequence: CASGGQGNTGELFF.

This chain uses TRBV19 with TRBJ2-2, with 8 positions matching TRBD1. The V gene's germline CDR1 is LNHDA and CDR2 SQIVND (reference sequence). The CDR3 totals 14 residues. Losses at the gene ends were 6 bases for V and 0 bases for J; bases not matched to a gene: 0. The CDR3 protein is CASRQGANTGELFF. The CDR3 nucleotides are TGTGCCAGTAGACAGGGGGCGAACACCGGGGAGCTGTTTTTT.

The chain is built from TRBV19 and TRBJ1-6, with D tentatively TRBD1 (5 bases). This CDR3 region has 16 residues. V was shortened by 8 bases and J by 0 bases, with 14 bases between the two germline ends. Germline CDR1 is LNHDA and CDR2 is SQIVND (reference sequence). The CDR3 nucleotides are TGTGCCAGTCGGGCGGGGCTGGGCTCCTATAATTCACCCCTCCACTTT. Protein product: CASRAGLGSYNSPLHF.

The chain carries TRBV2 and TRBJ1-1, with D uncertain. This CDR3 comprises 16 residues. V dropped 1 base and J dropped 4 bases, with 16 bases sitting between them. Germline V gene sequence: CDR1 SNHLY, CDR2 FYNNEI. The CDR3 spells CASSEERIVEGTEAFF. CDR3 nucleotides: TGTGCCAGCAGTGAAGAACGGATAGTGGAGGGCACTGAAGCTTTCTTT.

This rearrangement joins TRBV4-3 to TRBJ2-3; 10 bases fit TRBD2. In germline, CDR1 is LGHNA, CDR2 YSLEER. The ends lost 1 base at V and 6 bases at J; junction bases unmatched: 10. The CDR3 runs 17 residues. This CDR3 is CASSQGASGGRLDTQYF. CDR3 sequence (DNA): TGCGCCAGCAGCCAAGGAGCTAGCGGGGGCCGTCTGGATACGCAGTATTTT.

On this clone itself: Its ends do not fully match the called genes, so a read error is possible. This chain uses TRBV7-9 with TRBJ2-6; tentatively, D is TRBD1 (7 bases). The CDR3 is made up of 17 amino acids. The germline gives CDR1 SEHNR, CDR2 FQNEAQ (reference sequence). CDR3 in amino acids: CSSSLWQGGSGANVLTF. The DNA for the CDR3 is TGTTCCAGCAGCTTATGGCAGGGGGGCTCTGGGGCCAACGTCCTGACTTTC.

The rearrangement joins TRBV18 to TRBJ2-7; 12 bases fit TRBD2. The germline CDR1 and CDR2 sequences are KGHSH and LQKENI. J was trimmed by 7 bases and V by 6 bases; bases with no gene match: 4. The CDR3 length is 13 residues. CDR3 sequence (DNA): TGTGCCAGCTCCCCCGGACTAGCGGGGGAGCAGTACTTC. Translation: CASSPGLAGEQYF.

The V call is TRBV6-5, the J call TRBJ1-2; 8 bases agree with TRBD1. The CDR3 totals 13 residues. Germline assignment: CDR1 MNHEY and CDR2 SVGAGI. V dropped 6 bases and J dropped 6; count of bases not matched to a gene: 6. CDR3 residues: CASRLTGGDGYTF. In DNA form, the CDR3 reads TGTGCCAGCAGGCTAACAGGGGGGGATGGCTACACCTTC.

The V and J genes are TRBV5-5 and TRBJ1-1; the D gene is possibly TRBD1 (5 bases). The V end was cut by 0 bases, the J end by 1 base, with 10 bases between. Germline V gene sequence: CDR1 SGHKS, CDR2 YYEKEE (reference sequence). The CDR3 has 15 amino acids. The CDR3: CASSLAGGRNTEAFF. CDR3 DNA: TGTGCCAGCAGCTTGGCGGGGGGACGGAACACTGAAGCTTTCTTT.

This rearrangement joins TRBV5-1 to TRBJ2-5, with TRBD1 as a possible D gene (5 bases). V gave up 2 bases and J gave up 4 bases, with 12 bases separating them. The CDR3 length is 14 residues. The germline gives CDR1 SGHRS, CDR2 YFSETQ. For the CDR3, the DNA is TGCGCCAGCAGCTTATCTTCGACAGCAGAGACCCAGTACTTC. Translating gives CASSLSSTAETQYF. Variable domain in full (rest from reference TRBV5-1 and TRBJ2-5): KAGVTQTPRYLIKTRGQQVTLSCSPISGHRSVSWYQQTPGQGLQFLFEYFSETQRNKGNFPGRFSGRQFSNSRSEMNVSTLELGDSALYLCASSLSSTAETQYFGPGTRLLVL.

The J gene is TRBJ2-1, the V gene TRBV27; TRBD1 aligns across 7 bases. The CDR3 totals 16 residues. V lost 6 bases and J lost 5; bases outside the gene matches: 13. The germline gives CDR1 MNHEY, CDR2 SMNVEV (reference sequence). The CDR3 DNA follows: TGTGCCAGCAGCTCACTCTTGGACAGGCCTCACAATGAGCAGTTCTTC. It is translated as CASSSLLDRPHNEQFF.

The CDR3 sequence is CAISGENTEAFF. CDR3 nucleotide sequence: TGTGCCATCTCCGGGGAGAACACTGAAGCTTTCTTT. The chain employs TRBV10-3 and TRBJ1-1; no firm D call. CDR1 ENHRY and CDR2 SYGVKD come from the germline V gene. The CDR3 has 12 amino acids. The V and J ends lost 8 bases and 1 base respectively, with 8 bases between them.

V is TRBV7-2 and J is TRBJ2-3; 8 bases match TRBD1. The CDR3 has 15 residues. The trim removed 3 bases at V and 5 bases at J, leaving 7 bases unmatched. Germline-derived CDR1 and CDR2 are SGHTA and FQGNSA. As DNA, the CDR3 is TGTGCCAGCAGCTTGTCACAGGGGGTCGAAGATACGCAGTATTTT. It is translated as CASSLSQGVEDTQYF.

CDR3 sequence (DNA): TGTGCCAGCAGCACTAGCGGGGGGGCAGATACGCAGTATTTT. It encodes CASSTSGGADTQYF. The V call is TRBV7-2, the J call TRBJ2-3; 13 nucleotides line up with TRBD2. The ends lost 5 bases at V and 4 bases at J; junction bases unmatched: 0. CDR3 length equals 14 residues. Germline CDR1 is SGHTA and CDR2 is FQGNSA. Using reference TRBV7-2 and TRBJ2-3 for the parts outside the CDR3, the full variable domain is GAGVSQSPSNKVTEKGKDVELRCDPISGHTALYWYRQSLGQGLEFLIYFQGNSAPDKSGLPSDRFSAERTGGSVSTLTIQRTQQEDSAVYLCASSTSGGADTQYFGPGTRLTVL.

In this sample, this clone turned up a few times. The V call is TRBV6-1, the J call TRBJ1-1; D is possibly TRBD1 (5 bases). The germline gives CDR1 MNHNS, CDR2 SASEGT. This CDR3 spans 14 amino acids. The germline V and J ends were trimmed by 8 bases and 3 bases, with 16 bases remaining between them. The CDR3 region is CASLKDTWDTEAFF. The CDR3 DNA reads TGTGCCAGCTTAAAGGACACTTGGGACACTGAAGCTTTCTTT.

The CDR3 here is CASSLRQGDQPQHF. In DNA, the CDR3 is TGCGCCAGCAGCTTACGGCAGGGTGATCAGCCCCAGCATTTT. This chain links TRBV5-1 with TRBJ1-5, with a tentative D call TRBD1 (5 bases). In germline, CDR1 is SGHRS, CDR2 YFSETQ. The CDR3 loop spans 14 amino acids. V lost 2 bases to trimming and J lost 5 bases, with 11 bases between them.

The gene calls are TRBV9 and TRBJ2-2, with 7 bases that match TRBD1. The CDR3 runs 14 residues. The junction had 4 bases not matched to a gene; V was cut back by 3 bases and J by 5 bases. Germline CDR1 and CDR2: SGDLS and YYNGEE. The CDR3 sequence is CASSALQGTGELFF. The DNA of the CDR3 is TGTGCCAGCAGCGCCCTACAGGGGACCGGGGAGCTGTTTTTT.

This sequence joins TRBV6-5 and TRBJ1-6; tentative D call: TRBD1 (5 bases). Germline V gene sequence: CDR1 MNHEY, CDR2 SVGAGI. Trimming removed 1 base at V and 5 bases at J, with 12 bases between. This CDR3 spans 16 amino acids. The CDR3, as DNA: TGTGCCAGCAGTTACTTATTCAGGGTTAATAATTCACCCCTCCACTTT. It yields the protein CASSYLFRVNNSPLHF.

V and J are TRBV5-1 and TRBJ2-2; D is undetermined. Germline assignment: CDR1 SGHRS and CDR2 YFSETQ. This CDR3 has 14 residues. Between the trimmed V and J ends, which lost 6 bases and 5 bases, there was a span of 14 bases. DNA for the CDR3: TGCGCCAGCATTCGGTTCCCTCGGACCGGGGAGCTGTTTTTT. Residues: CASIRFPRTGELFF.